Listed below are T cell receptor beta chains from one sample, sequenced in a study of cytomegalovirus exposure and HLA in healthy donors. Libraries were prepared by immunoSEQ multiplex PCR; TCRdb keeps only in-frame clonotypes and omits some of them. The sample lists roughly 310,000 clones; around 90% were seen once. Specimen: PBMCs. The receptors stem from a man aged 30 to 39 in good health and CMV-seronegative. Both conserved end residues are part of each CDR3. A D gene is named only where the DNA matches it firmly. The size field is filled for only some rows; it gives once, few, many or a size class.

J: TRBJ1-1
D: .
size: .
V: TRBV6-5
length: 14
DNA: TGTGCCAGCAGTTATTCCCAGGGGTACACTGAAGCTTTCTTT
CDR3: CASSYSQGYTEAFF

J: TRBJ2-1
D: .
size: .
V: TRBV15
length: 15
DNA: TGTGCCACCAGCAGAGAAGAGGACAGCCACAATGAGCAGTTCTTC
CDR3: CATSREEDSHNEQFF

J: TRBJ1-5
D: .
size: .
V: TRBV5-1
length: 14
DNA: TGCGCCAGCAGCCAGACAGGTAGCAATCAGCCCCAGCATTTT
CDR3: CASSQTGSNQPQHF

J: TRBJ2-3
D: TRBD2
size: .
V: TRBV7-9
length: 15
DNA: TGTGCCAGCGGAACTAGCGGGAGATTGAGTGATACGCAGTATTTT
CDR3: CASGTSGRLSDTQYF

J: TRBJ1-2
D: .
size: .
V: TRBV6-5
length: 14
DNA: TGTGCCAGCAGTTACGCCAGGGGAAACTATGGCTACACCTTC
CDR3: CASSYARGNYGYTF

J: TRBJ2-1
D: TRBD2
size: .
V: TRBV6-5
length: 15
DNA: TGTGCCAGCAGCCGCGGACTAGCATCCCCCCATGAGCAGTTCTTC
CDR3: CASSRGLASPHEQFF

J: TRBJ1-5
D: TRBD1
size: .
V: TRBV4-1
length: 16
DNA: TGCGCCAGCAGCCAGACAGGGGTTGGTTACAATCAGCCCCAGCATTTT
CDR3: CASSQTGVGYNQPQHF

J: TRBJ2-1
D: TRBD2
size: .
V: TRBV5-1
length: 15
DNA: TGCGCCAGCAGCCTAGGGACTAGCGGTAGGAATGAGCAGTTCTTC
CDR3: CASSLGTSGRNEQFF

J: TRBJ2-2
D: TRBD2
size: .
V: TRBV27
length: 17
DNA: TGTGCCAGCACCCGGACTAGCGGGACCGCCCCCACCGGGGAGCTGTTTTTT
CDR3: CASTRTSGTAPTGELFF

J: TRBJ1-4
D: TRBD1
size: .
V: TRBV7-4
length: 21
DNA: TGTGCCAGCAGCTGGGGTTGGGGTGGGACAGGTCCCCCCACTACTAATGAAAAACTGTTTTTT
CDR3: CASSWGWGGTGPPTTNEKLFF

J: TRBJ2-7
D: TRBD1
size: once
V: TRBV19
length: 14
DNA: TGTGCCAGTAGTCGGACAGGGGGCTCCTACGAGCAGTACTTC
CDR3: CASSRTGGSYEQYF

J: TRBJ1-2
D: .
size: .
V: TRBV5-6
length: 17
DNA: TGTGCCAGCAGCTCGATTCACGCCACAGGGTGGGGTTATGGCTACACCTTC
CDR3: CASSSIHATGWGYGYTF

J: TRBJ2-7
D: .
size: .
V: TRBV5-6
length: 15
DNA: TGTGCCAGCAGCTTGGAGTATTCGAGCTCCTACGAGCAGTACTTC
CDR3: CASSLEYSSSYEQYF

J: TRBJ1-5
D: .
size: .
V: TRBV6-1
length: 14
DNA: TGTGCCAGCAGGGTATCAGGGGGCAATCAGCCCCAGCATTTT
CDR3: CASRVSGGNQPQHF

J: TRBJ1-1
D: .
size: .
V: TRBV6-1
length: 14
DNA: TGTGCCAGCAGGAGGGGAGCGGGGAACACTGAAGCTTTCTTT
CDR3: CASRRGAGNTEAFF

J: TRBJ1-2
D: TRBD1
size: .
V: TRBV5-5
length: 17
DNA: TGTGCCAGCAGCCCAACCGGGACAGGGGCTTCCCACTATGGCTACACCTTC
CDR3: CASSPTGTGASHYGYTF

J: TRBJ2-5
D: .
size: .
V: TRBV10-2
length: 13
DNA: TGCGCCAGCCGACAGAGCCCCCAAGAGACCCAGTACTTC
CDR3: CASRQSPQETQYF

J: TRBJ1-6
D: .
size: .
V: TRBV15
length: 14
DNA: TGTGCCACCAGCAGAGACCCTGAGAATTCACCCCTCCACTTT
CDR3: CATSRDPENSPLHF

J: TRBJ1-1
D: TRBD1
size: .
V: TRBV6-6
length: 13
DNA: TGTGCCAGCAGCGGGACAGGGAGGACTGAAGCTTTCTTT
CDR3: CASSGTGRTEAFF

J: TRBJ2-5
D: .
size: .
V: TRBV4-3
length: 15
DNA: TGCGCCAGCAGCCAAGTGAGGCACCCTGGAGAGACCCAGTACTTC
CDR3: CASSQVRHPGETQYF